These 8 T cell receptor beta chains were all obtained from the same sample, sequenced in a study of blood T cell repertoires in COVID-19. Measured with immunoSEQ multiplex PCR; TCRdb has only the in-frame clones, and not every one. The sample contains 300,000 to 350,000 clones, approximately 90% of which appear only once. Sequenced: peripheral blood. The source of these receptors is a man aged 25 to 45 with COVID-19, enrolled during active disease.

The chain has TRBV5-1 and TRBJ2-3; 8 bases are a match to TRBD2. V trimming: 3 bases; J trimming: 5 bases; junction bases outside the gene matches: 14. The germline CDR1 and CDR2 sequences are SGHRS and YFSETQ. This CDR3 spans 17 amino acids. The chain's CDR3 is CASSSIVTAGDVDTQYF. CDR3 coding DNA: TGCGCCAGCAGCTCCATTGTGACAGCGGGAGATGTAGATACGCAGTATTTT.

The gene calls are TRBV7-9 and TRBJ1-3, with 8 nucleotides matching TRBD1. The CDR3 is 17 amino acids. Trimming took 4 bases from V and 0 from J; bases not matched to a gene: 8. Germline V gives CDR1 SEHNR, CDR2 FQNEAQ (reference sequence). The CDR3: CASSSRTGTYSGNTIYF. The CDR3 nucleotides read TGTGCCAGCAGCTCACGGACAGGGACCTACTCTGGAAACACCATATATTTT.

This clone was seen a single time. J is TRBJ2-7 and V is TRBV7-2; 11 bases line up with TRBD2. J gave up 3 bases and V 1 base, and 5 bases lay outside the gene matches. The CDR3 is made up of 16 amino acids. The germline gives CDR1 SGHTA, CDR2 FQGNSA. CDR3 region: CASSLVLAGGLYEQYF. The CDR3 DNA reads TGTGCCAGCAGCTTAGTCCTAGCGGGAGGACTCTACGAGCAGTACTTC.

This clone occurred a few times. The chain joins TRBV7-8 to TRBJ2-5, with TRBD2 as a possible D gene (5 bases). Germline loops: CDR1 SGHVS, CDR2 FQNEAQ. The CDR3 totals 16 residues. V lost 1 base to trimming and J lost 4 bases, with 16 bases between them. The DNA of the CDR3 is TGTGCCAGCAGCTTAGGGAGGTTTCGTCAATTAGAGACCCAGTACTTC. It is translated as CASSLGRFRQLETQYF.

V gene TRBV7-9 combines with J gene TRBJ1-3; 8 bases are a match to TRBD1. The V and J ends lost 5 bases and 2 bases, in that order; junction bases with no gene match: 8. Germline CDR1 and CDR2: SEHNR and FQNEAQ (reference sequence). The CDR3 runs to 16 residues. In DNA form, the CDR3 reads TGTGCCAGCAGCCCCAGGGGGCCCACAGCTGGAAACACCATATATTTT. This encodes CASSPRGPTAGNTIYF.

V and J are TRBV7-2 and TRBJ1-6, with D tentatively TRBD1 (5 bases). Trimming took off 5 bases at V and 7 bases at J, with 9 bases between the two ends. CDR1 and CDR2 (germline): SGHTA, FQGNSA. This CDR3 comprises 13 residues. The chain's CDR3 is CASSAQGNSPLHF. The CDR3, as DNA: TGTGCCAGCAGCGCCCAGGGAAATTCACCCCTCCACTTT.

J is TRBJ2-3 and V is TRBV6-4, with 7 bases aligning to TRBD1. The junction had 12 bases not matched to a gene; V was cut back by 0 bases and J by 3 bases. The CDR3 spans 18 residues. Germline V lookup: CDR1 MRHNA, CDR2 SNTAGT. DNA for the CDR3: TGTGCCAGCAGTGACTCAGGGGGCTCCTCGCTAGGGACAGATACGCAGTATTTT. This encodes CASSDSGGSSLGTDTQYF.

For this clone: Other DNA sequences in this specimen translate into the identical CDR3. This chain joins TRBV18 and TRBJ2-3; possibly TRBD2 for D (6 bases). This CDR3 is built from 15 residues. V lost 0 bases, J lost 0 bases, and 7 bases lay in between. The germline V gene encodes CDR1 KGHSH and CDR2 LQKENI. The CDR3 sequence: CASSPPTRSTDTQYF. The DNA for the CDR3 is TGTGCCAGCTCACCACCGACTAGGAGCACAGATACGCAGTATTTT.